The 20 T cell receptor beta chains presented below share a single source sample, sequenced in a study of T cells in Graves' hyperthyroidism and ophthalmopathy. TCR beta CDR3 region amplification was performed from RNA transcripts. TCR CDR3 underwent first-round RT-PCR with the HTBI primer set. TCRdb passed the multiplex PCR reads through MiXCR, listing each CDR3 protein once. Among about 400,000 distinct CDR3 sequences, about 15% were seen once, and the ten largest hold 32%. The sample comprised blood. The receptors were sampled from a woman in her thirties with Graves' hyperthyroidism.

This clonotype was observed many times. This chain's CDR3 is CASSLEQGYGYTF. The DNA for the CDR3 is TGTGCCAGCAGCTTAGAACAGGGTTACGGCTACACCTTC. This chain uses TRBV7-9 with TRBJ1-2; TRBD1 is a possible D gene (6 bases). CDR1 is SEHNR and CDR2 is FQNEAQ in the germline V gene (reference sequence). The CDR3 is made up of 13 amino acids. V was shortened by 1 base and J by 8 bases, with 11 bases between the two germline ends.

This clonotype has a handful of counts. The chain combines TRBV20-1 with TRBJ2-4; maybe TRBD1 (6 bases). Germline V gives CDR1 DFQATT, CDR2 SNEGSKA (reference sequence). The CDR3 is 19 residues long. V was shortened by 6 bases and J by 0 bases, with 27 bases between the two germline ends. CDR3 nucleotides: TGCAGTGCCTATCCAACAGGGTGGGGATCCCAATTAGCCAAAAACATTCAGTACTTC. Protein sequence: CSAYPTGWGSQLAKNIQYF.

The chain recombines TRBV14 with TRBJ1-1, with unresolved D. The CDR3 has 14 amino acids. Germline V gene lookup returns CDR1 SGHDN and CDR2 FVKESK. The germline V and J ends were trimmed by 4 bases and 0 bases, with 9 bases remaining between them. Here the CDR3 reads CASSPLLMNTEAFF. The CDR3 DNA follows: TGTGCCAGCAGCCCTTTGTTGATGAACACTGAAGCTTTCTTT.

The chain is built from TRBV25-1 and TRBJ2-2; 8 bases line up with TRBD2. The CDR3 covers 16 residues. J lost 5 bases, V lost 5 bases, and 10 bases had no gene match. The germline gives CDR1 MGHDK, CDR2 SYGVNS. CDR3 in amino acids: CASSQAVGRGTGELFF. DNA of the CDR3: TGTGCCAGCAGTCAGGCAGTCGGGAGGGGGACCGGGGAGCTGTTTTTT.

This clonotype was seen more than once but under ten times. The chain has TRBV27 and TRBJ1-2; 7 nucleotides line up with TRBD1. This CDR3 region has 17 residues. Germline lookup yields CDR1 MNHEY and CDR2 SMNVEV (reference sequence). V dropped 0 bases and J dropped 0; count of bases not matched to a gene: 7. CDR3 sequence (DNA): TGTGCCAGCAGTTTATCGATAGGGGGCAATGCTAACTATGGCTACACCTTC. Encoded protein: CASSLSIGGNANYGYTF.

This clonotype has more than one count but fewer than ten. The CDR3 region is CASSLVQRTEETQYF. The CDR3 DNA sequence: TGCGCCAGCAGCTTGGTTCAGAGAACTGAAGAGACCCAGTACTTC. The rearrangement links TRBV5-1 to TRBJ2-5, with D uncertain. Trimming took 0 bases from V and 3 from J, leaving 12 bases between them. This CDR3 has 15 residues. The V gene's germline CDR1 is SGHRS and CDR2 YFSETQ.

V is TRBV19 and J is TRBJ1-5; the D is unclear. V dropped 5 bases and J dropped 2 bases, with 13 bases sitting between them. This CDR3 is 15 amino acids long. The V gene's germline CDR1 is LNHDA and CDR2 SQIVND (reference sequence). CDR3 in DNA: TGTGCCAGTAGTGCGTCACATACGGGCAATCAGCCCCAGCATTTT. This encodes CASSASHTGNQPQHF. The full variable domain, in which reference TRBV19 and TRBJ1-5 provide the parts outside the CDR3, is DGGITQSPKYLFRKEGQNVTLSCEQNLNHDAMYWYRQDPGQGLRLIYYSQIVNDFQKGDIAEGYSVSREKKESFPLTVTSAQKNPTAFYLCASSASHTGNQPQHFGDGTRLSIL.

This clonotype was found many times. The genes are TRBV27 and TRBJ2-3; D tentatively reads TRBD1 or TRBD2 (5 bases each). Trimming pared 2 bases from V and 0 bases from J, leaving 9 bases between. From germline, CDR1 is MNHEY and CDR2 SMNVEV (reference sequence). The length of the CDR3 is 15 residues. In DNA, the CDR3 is TGTGCCAGCAGTTTACTAGGGGACAGCACAGATACGCAGTATTTT. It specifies CASSLLGDSTDTQYF.

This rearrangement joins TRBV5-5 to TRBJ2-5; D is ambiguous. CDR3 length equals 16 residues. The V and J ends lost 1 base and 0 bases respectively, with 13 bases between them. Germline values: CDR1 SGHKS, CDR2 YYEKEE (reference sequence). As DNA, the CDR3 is TGTGCCAGCAGCTTGACGGCAGCTACGGACCAAGAGACCCAGTACTTC. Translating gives CASSLTAATDQETQYF.

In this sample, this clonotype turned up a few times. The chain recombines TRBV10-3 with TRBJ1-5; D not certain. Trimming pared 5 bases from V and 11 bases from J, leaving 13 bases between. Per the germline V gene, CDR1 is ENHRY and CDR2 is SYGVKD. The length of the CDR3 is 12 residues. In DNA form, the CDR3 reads TGTGCCATCAGTCCAGAGCAAGGATCCCAGCATTTT. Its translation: CAISPEQGSQHF.

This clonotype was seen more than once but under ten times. DNA for the CDR3: TGTGCCACCCAGGATGGGAATTCACCCCTCCACTTT. This sequence encodes CATQDGNSPLHF. The chain couples TRBV25-1 to TRBJ1-6; D not resolved. V was clipped by 10 bases and J by 7 bases, with 11 bases between them. The germline CDR1 and CDR2 sequences are MGHDK and SYGVNS. The CDR3 has 12 amino acids.

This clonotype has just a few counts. CDR3 coding DNA: TGTGCCAGCAGTTTATCCGGGAGATTCCGGGATGAGCAGTTCTTC. Its translation is CASSLSGRFRDEQFF. The chain employs TRBV27 and TRBJ2-1; D possibly corresponds to TRBD2 (6 bases). V lost 0 bases to trimming and J lost 8 bases, with 14 bases between them. This CDR3 has 15 residues. The germline CDR1 and CDR2 sequences are MNHEY and SMNVEV (reference sequence).

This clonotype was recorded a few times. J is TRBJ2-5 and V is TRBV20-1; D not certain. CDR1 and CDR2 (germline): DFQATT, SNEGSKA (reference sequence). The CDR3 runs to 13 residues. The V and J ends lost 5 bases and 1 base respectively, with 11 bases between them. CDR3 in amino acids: CSAHLGSQETQYF. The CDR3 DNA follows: TGCAGTGCTCATTTGGGCAGCCAAGAGACCCAGTACTTC.

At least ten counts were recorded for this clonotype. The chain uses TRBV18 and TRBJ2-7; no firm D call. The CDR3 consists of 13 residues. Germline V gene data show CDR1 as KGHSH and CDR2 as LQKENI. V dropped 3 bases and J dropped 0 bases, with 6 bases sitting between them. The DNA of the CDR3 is TGTGCCAGCTCACCGGGCCTCTCCTACGAGCAGTACTTC. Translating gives CASSPGLSYEQYF.

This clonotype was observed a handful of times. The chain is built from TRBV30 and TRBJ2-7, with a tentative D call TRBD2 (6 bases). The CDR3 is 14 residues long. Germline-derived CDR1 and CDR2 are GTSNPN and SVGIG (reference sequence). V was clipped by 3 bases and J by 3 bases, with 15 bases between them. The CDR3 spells CAWRAGGAFYEQYF. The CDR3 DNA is TGTGCCTGGAGGGCAGGAGGGGCTTTCTACGAGCAGTACTTC.

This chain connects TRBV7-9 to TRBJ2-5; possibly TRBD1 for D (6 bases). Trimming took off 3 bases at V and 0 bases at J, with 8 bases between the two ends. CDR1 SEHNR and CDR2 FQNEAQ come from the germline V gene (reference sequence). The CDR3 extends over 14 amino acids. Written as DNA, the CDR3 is TGTGCCAGCAGCTTGGACAGTTACCAAGAGACCCAGTACTTC. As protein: CASSLDSYQETQYF.

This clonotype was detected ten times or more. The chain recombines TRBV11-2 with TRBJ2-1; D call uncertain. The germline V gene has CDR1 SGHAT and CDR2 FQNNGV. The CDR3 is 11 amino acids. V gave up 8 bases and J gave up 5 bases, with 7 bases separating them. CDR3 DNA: TGTGCCAGCGGGGAAGACAATGAGCAGTTCTTC. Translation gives CASGEDNEQFF.

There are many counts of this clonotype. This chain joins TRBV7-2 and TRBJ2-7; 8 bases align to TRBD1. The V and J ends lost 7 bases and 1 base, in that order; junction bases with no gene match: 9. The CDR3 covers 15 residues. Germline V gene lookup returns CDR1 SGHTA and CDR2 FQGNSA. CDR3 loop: CASIQGQGKSYEQYF. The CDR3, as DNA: TGTGCCAGCATCCAAGGACAGGGCAAATCCTACGAGCAGTACTTC.

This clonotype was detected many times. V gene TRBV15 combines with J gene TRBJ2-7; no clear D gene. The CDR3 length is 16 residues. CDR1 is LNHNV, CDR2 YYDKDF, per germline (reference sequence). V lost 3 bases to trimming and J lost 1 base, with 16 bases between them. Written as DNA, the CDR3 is TGTGCCACCAGCAGTAACCGGCCAGGCGAGTCCTACGAGCAGTACTTC. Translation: CATSSNRPGESYEQYF. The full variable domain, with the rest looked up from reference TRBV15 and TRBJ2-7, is DAMVIQNPRYQVTQFGKPVTLSCSQTLNHNVMYWYQQKSSQAPKLLFHYYDKDFNNEADTPDNFQSRRPNTSFCFLDIRSPGLGDTAMYLCATSSNRPGESYEQYFGPGTRLTVT.

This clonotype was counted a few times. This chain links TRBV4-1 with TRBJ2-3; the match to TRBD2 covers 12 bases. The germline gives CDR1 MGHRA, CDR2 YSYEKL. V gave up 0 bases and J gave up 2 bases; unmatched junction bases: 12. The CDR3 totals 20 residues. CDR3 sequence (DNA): TGCGCCAGCAGCCAAGAGAGTCCCCTGACTAGCGGGAGCTCCACAGATACGCAGTATTTT. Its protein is CASSQESPLTSGSSTDTQYF.